Sequencing of this T cell receptor (beta chain) was carried out in a study of blood T cell repertoires in COVID-19. The wider study: Specimens from acute and convalescent COVID-19 originated in the United States, Italy and Spain.

Original data processing: The assay estimated nucleated cells by amplifying reference gene primers. Some clones are missing from TCRdb's copy, which holds only in-frame ones; the method was immunoSEQ multiplex PCR. The D gene and trimming were derived from the DNA, and the V and J assignments and clone size from that table. The repertoire has more than 70,000 clones, around 80% of them found once; the top ten carry under 45%. The V and J ends lost 4 bases and 6 bases respectively, with 15 bases between them. The CDR3 has 13 residues. Germline CDR1 and CDR2: GTSNPN and SVGIG (reference sequence). Sequenced material: peripheral blood. The V call is TRBV30, the J call TRBJ1-2, with a weak D call TRBD1 (5 bases). This TCR was recovered from a woman aged 70-85 years with acute or convalescent COVID-19. The CDR3 spells CAWTVGGENGYTF. In DNA form, the CDR3 reads TGTGCCTGGACCGTCGGGGGGGAAAATGGCTACACCTTC.